This record covers a single T cell receptor (beta chain). Antigen: not known. One entry per CDR3 protein, called by TCRdb with MiXCR from the reads. The sample lists over 200,000 distinct CDR3 sequences, roughly 15% occurring once. The length of the CDR3 is 12 residues. V was clipped by 6 bases and J by 5 bases, with 5 bases between them. Germline CDR1 and CDR2: SGHDN and FVKESK. The entry originates in a study of T cell repertoires in cytomegalovirus infection. Overall study context: Through public TCR beta signatures, both CMV infection and matching HLA type were indicated. The study, taken as a whole, reports: Identification of carriers of CMV plus the relevant HLA was achieved through cumulative public TCR beta family frequency. The ex vivo response showed dominance by HLA-C-restricted CMV-specific TCR beta clonotypes.

The sequenced material came from PBMCs. The chain joins TRBV14 to TRBJ1-6; D ambiguous. The origin of this receptor is a human donor in good health (CMV status not recorded). Some clones in this sample may be carry-over from other donors' samples. Here the CDR3 DNA reads TGTGCCAGCAGTCTGAATAATTCACCCCTCCACTTT. Encoded protein: CASSLNNSPLHF.